This TCR beta chain was obtained from a study of response to subunit inactivated influenza vaccine. TCRdb fed the RT-PCR reads into MiXCR, producing one record per CDR3 protein. Among 500,000 to 600,000 distinct CDR3 sequences listed, 16% were seen once. Concerning this clonotype: Its target is unknown.

The CDR3 has 13 residues. Study-wide results and limits: The authors offered the suggestion that each seasonal influenza vaccination recruits few new T cells.

The sample was CD4+ T cells sorted from PBMCs, taken about 23 months after vaccination. The chain employs TRBV21-1 and TRBJ2-7. TRBV21-1 is assigned pseudogene status. The clonotype originates from a man aged 50 to 75 who received an inactivated influenza vaccine. CDR3 bases: TGTGCCAGACAAAAAAGAGCTATAGTCGGGCAGTACTTC. It codes for CARQKRAIVGQYF.